This TCR beta chain was sequenced for a study of PD-1 blockade in classical Hodgkin lymphoma. Study-wide findings and caveats: Complete responders showed a baseline diversity that resembled the diversity of newly diagnosed patients. When set against healthy donors, newly diagnosed patients were reported to show lower baseline TCR diversity.

Each and every patient relapsed after autologous stem cell transplantation, and patients got differing brentuximab vedotin exposure. Complete response, partial response or progressive disease was each patient's best response. With 6 bases removed from V and 2 bases from J, the gap between germline ends came to 14 bases. Germline V gene lookup returns CDR1 MNHNS and CDR2 SASEGT. This CDR3 comprises 14 residues. The assay was immunoSEQ multiplex PCR, and TCRdb's table has in-frame clones only and misses some. The repertoire has more than 50,000 clones, over 85% of them found once; the top ten carry about 9.6%. In regard to this clone: Its specificity is not known.

This sequence was found in a human donor with classical Hodgkin lymphoma. The starting material was peripheral blood mononuclear cells (PBMCs), obtained at baseline. The chain joins TRBV6-1 to TRBJ2-7; D could derive from TRBD1 or TRBD2 (5 bases each). In nucleotides, the CDR3 is TGTGCCAGCAGAAGGCTCGGGGACGCCTACGAGCAGTACTTC. Protein sequence: CASRRLGDAYEQYF.